One and the same sample provided the 29 T cell receptor beta chains below, sequenced in a study of shared clonotypes between healthy human individuals. The repertoire was sequenced with immunoSEQ multiplex PCR; TCRdb's copy has only in-frame clones and lacks some. In the table there are approximately 1.4 million clones, 95% to 99% of which are singletons. The material sequenced was naive CD4+ T cells sorted from blood. Subset meaning: CD45RA+ positively selected. The origin of the receptors is a man under 40 in good health.

The rearrangement joins TRBV6-5 to TRBJ2-7; 11 nucleotides match TRBD1. With V trimmed by 2 bases and J by 6 bases, 9 bases remained unmatched. CDR1 is MNHEY, CDR2 SVGAGI, per germline. The CDR3 totals 16 residues. The CDR3 nucleotides read TGTGCCAGCAGTTACGGGAGTGGGACAGGGGGTTCCGAGCAGTACTTC. Protein product: CASSYGSGTGGSEQYF.

The rearrangement uses TRBV29-1 and TRBJ1-1; no definite D call. The germline V and J ends were trimmed by 7 bases and 5 bases, with 20 bases remaining between them. The CDR3 covers 14 residues. The germline V gene has CDR1 SQVTM and CDR2 ANQGSEA. CDR3: CSAGPPPSGTEAFF. The CDR3 DNA is TGCAGCGCCGGGCCCCCACCTTCTGGGACTGAAGCTTTCTTT. Looking up the rest from reference TRBV29-1 and TRBJ1-1 gives the full variable domain: SAVISQKPSRDICQRGTSLTIQCQVDSQVTMMFWYRQQPGQSLTLIATANQGSEATYESGFVIDKFPISRPNLTFSTLTVSNMSPEDSSIYLCSAGPPPSGTEAFFGQGTRLTVV.

The chain combines TRBV28 with TRBJ2-7; D is uncertain. In germline, CDR1 is MDHEN, CDR2 SYDVKM. Trimming took off 7 bases at V and 0 bases at J, with 19 bases between the two ends. The CDR3 has 16 residues. The CDR3 DNA reads as TGTGCCAGCACCTACTTCTCCCGACTGGACTCCTACGAGCAGTACTTC. Its translation: CASTYFSRLDSYEQYF.

The chain links TRBV5-5 to TRBJ2-1; a possible D gene is TRBD2 (6 bases). This CDR3 region has 13 residues. The germline V and J ends were trimmed by 4 bases and 4 bases, with 9 bases remaining between them. CDR1 SGHKS and CDR2 YYEKEE come from the germline V gene (reference sequence). The CDR3 nucleotides are TGTGCCAGCAGCACCGGGACTTACAATGAGCAGTTCTTC. As protein: CASSTGTYNEQFF. Variable domain in full (rest from reference TRBV5-5 and TRBJ2-1): DAGVTQSPTHLIKTRGQQVTLRCSPISGHKSVSWYQQVLGQGPQFIFQYYEKEERGRGNFPDRFSARQFPNYSSELNVNALLLGDSALYLCASSTGTYNEQFFGPGTRLTVL.

The chain carries TRBV11-3 and TRBJ2-1; D gene uncertain. Deletions cut 3 bases from V and 9 bases from J, with 12 bases between. CDR3 length: 13 amino acids. Per germline, CDR1 SGHNT and CDR2 YENEEA. The CDR3 is CASSLQTWGEQFF. The CDR3 region has the DNA TGTGCCAGCAGCTTGCAGACTTGGGGTGAGCAGTTCTTC.

The rearrangement links TRBV7-3 to TRBJ2-1; 8 bases line up with TRBD2. This CDR3 is built from 17 residues. Germline-derived CDR1 and CDR2 are SGHTA and FQGTGA. V lost 1 base and J lost 2; bases outside the gene matches: 7. The CDR3: CASSLIFSGVPYNEQFF. CDR3 in DNA: TGTGCCAGCAGCTTAATCTTTAGCGGGGTACCCTACAATGAGCAGTTCTTC. The variable domain in full, completed from reference TRBV7-3 and TRBJ2-1, reads GAGVSQTPSNKVTEKGKYVELRCDPISGHTALYWYRQSLGQGPEFLIYFQGTGAADDSGLPNDRFFAVRPEGSVSTLKIQRTERGDSAVYLCASSLIFSGVPYNEQFFGPGTRLTVL.

CDR3 loop: CAWSPSVGNTIYF. The CDR3 region has the DNA TGTGCCTGGTCTCCGTCAGTTGGAAACACCATATATTTT. The chain uses TRBV30 and TRBJ1-3; D is uncertain. The CDR3 is 13 amino acids. Germline CDR1 and CDR2: GTSNPN and SVGIG (reference sequence). Trimming cost V 5 bases and J 3 bases, with 11 bases left between them.

This clone was seen only once. V and J are TRBV28 and TRBJ2-1, with TRBD1 identical over 8 bases. The CDR3 runs 14 residues. The V and J ends lost 7 bases and 4 bases, in that order; junction bases with no gene match: 6. CDR1 is MDHEN, CDR2 SYDVKM, per germline. CDR3 in DNA: TGTGCCAGCACTCGGACAGGGTATTACAATGAGCAGTTCTTC. It translates to CASTRTGYYNEQFF.

The V call is TRBV28, the J call TRBJ2-5, with a tentative D call TRBD1 (6 bases). Germline CDR1 is MDHEN and CDR2 is SYDVKM. V lost 4 bases to trimming and J lost 0 bases, with 15 bases between them. There are 16 residues in the CDR3. The CDR3 protein is CASSSGTSTYQETQYF. The CDR3 DNA reads as TGTGCCAGCAGTTCCGGGACATCTACTTACCAAGAGACCCAGTACTTC. The entire variable domain, with the rest obtained from reference TRBV28 and TRBJ2-5, is as follows: DVKVTQSSRYLVKRTGEKVFLECVQDMDHENMFWYRQDPGLGLRLIYFSYDVKMKEKGDIPEGYSVSREKKERFSLILESASTNQTSMYLCASSSGTSTYQETQYFGPGTRLLVL.

The chain carries TRBV29-1 and TRBJ2-5, with D unclear. The CDR3 totals 12 residues. V lost 5 bases to trimming and J lost 0 bases, with 7 bases between them. Germline assignment: CDR1 SQVTM and CDR2 ANQGSEA. DNA for the CDR3: TGCAGCGTTCGAATCTACCAAGAGACCCAGTACTTC. Protein: CSVRIYQETQYF.

The chain couples TRBV28 to TRBJ2-2; D is perhaps TRBD1 or TRBD2 (5 bases each). V lost 2 bases and J 7 bases, leaving 14 bases between the germline ends. Looked up from germline, CDR1 is MDHEN and CDR2 is SYDVKM. The CDR3 contains 15 residues. CDR3 amino acids: CASSLRGPPDGELFF. The DNA for the CDR3 is TGTGCCAGCAGTTTACGGGGCCCGCCGGACGGGGAGCTGTTTTTT.

This rearrangement joins TRBV5-6 to TRBJ2-7, with 8 bases matching TRBD1. Germline loops: CDR1 SGHDT, CDR2 YYEEEE. This CDR3 contains 15 residues. Trimming took 4 bases from V and 4 from J; bases not matched to a gene: 10. The CDR3: CASSLGQEVLYEQYF. CDR3 in DNA: TGTGCCAGCAGCCTGGGACAGGAGGTTCTTTACGAGCAGTACTTC.

This clone occurred many times. The chain joins TRBV11-3 to TRBJ2-2, with D possibly TRBD2 on 6 matching bases. The CDR3 has 15 amino acids. V shed 5 bases and J shed 3 bases, with 13 bases lying between them. CDR1 and CDR2 from the germline V gene are SGHNT and YENEEA. CDR3 sequence reads: CASSGSGTYTGELFF. The DNA for the CDR3 is TGTGCCAGCAGCGGTTCCGGGACTTACACCGGGGAGCTGTTTTTT.

The J gene is TRBJ2-1, the V gene TRBV28; the match to TRBD2 covers 9 bases. V lost 3 bases, J lost 3 bases, and 9 bases stayed unmatched. The germline CDR1 and CDR2 sequences are MDHEN and SYDVKM. CDR3 length equals 17 residues. The CDR3 DNA sequence: TGTGCCAGCAGTTTCCCATTGACTAGCGGAGTCTACAATGAGCAGTTCTTC. Translated, it gives CASSFPLTSGVYNEQFF.

The V gene is TRBV7-8, the J gene TRBJ2-1; 7 positions match TRBD2. The CDR3 sequence is 17 residues long. Germline trimming cut 2 bases from V and 4 bases from J; bases unmatched to any gene: 11. In germline, CDR1 is SGHVS, CDR2 FQNEAQ. In DNA, the CDR3 is TGTGCCAGCAGCTTATCGCTAGCGGAAGGGTTTTACAATGAGCAGTTCTTC. It is translated as CASSLSLAEGFYNEQFF.

The chain combines TRBV7-2 with TRBJ2-3, with TRBD2 matching 13 bases. Germline V gives CDR1 SGHTA, CDR2 FQGNSA. The V and J ends lost 5 bases and 1 base, in that order; junction bases with no gene match: 12. CDR3 size: 19 residues. The CDR3 reads CASSPIGLAGEDGTDTQYF. In DNA form, the CDR3 reads TGTGCCAGCAGCCCGATAGGACTAGCGGGAGAGGACGGCACAGATACGCAGTATTTT.

The rearrangement links TRBV10-3 to TRBJ1-3; D unclear. This CDR3 is 14 amino acids long. The V gene lost 11 bases and the J gene lost 4 bases, with 18 bases spanning the gap. Germline lookup yields CDR1 ENHRY and CDR2 SYGVKD. The CDR3 region has the DNA TGTGCCGTGGAGCCCGGGCACCCCGGAAACACCATATATTTT. It is translated as CAVEPGHPGNTIYF.

This clone was seen a few times. The chain carries TRBV5-1 and TRBJ1-1; D is ambiguous. The CDR3 consists of 14 residues. V lost 4 bases, J lost 6 bases, and 16 bases lay in between. The V gene's germline CDR1 is SGHRS and CDR2 YFSETQ. In DNA form, the CDR3 reads TGCGCCAGCAGCCTCAGGACGTTTGGGGCTGAAGCTTTCTTT. This encodes CASSLRTFGAEAFF. Using reference TRBV5-1 and TRBJ1-1 for the parts outside the CDR3, the full variable domain is KAGVTQTPRYLIKTRGQQVTLSCSPISGHRSVSWYQQTPGQGLQFLFEYFSETQRNKGNFPGRFSGRQFSNSRSEMNVSTLELGDSALYLCASSLRTFGAEAFFGQGTRLTVV.

The genes are TRBV6-1 and TRBJ2-5; D not certain. Trimming took off 2 bases at V and 2 bases at J, with 6 bases between the two ends. CDR3 length: 13 amino acids. In germline, CDR1 is MNHNS, CDR2 SASEGT. CDR3: CASSEIRQETQYF. CDR3 nucleotides: TGTGCCAGCAGTGAAATCCGACAAGAGACCCAGTACTTC.

This chain joins TRBV28 and TRBJ2-5; 8 nucleotides agree with TRBD2. CDR3 length: 12 residues. CDR1 MDHEN and CDR2 SYDVKM come from the germline V gene. The CDR3 sequence: CVVGRAQETQYF. In DNA form, the CDR3 reads TGTGTCGTCGGGAGGGCCCAAGAGACCCAGTACTTC.

The chain recombines TRBV5-1 with TRBJ1-2; D gene uncertain. The CDR3 has 16 amino acids. Germline V gene lookup returns CDR1 SGHRS and CDR2 YFSETQ. V shed 4 bases and J shed 2 bases, with 18 bases lying between them. This chain's CDR3 is CASSPGVTDSNYGYTF. CDR3 bases: TGCGCCAGCAGCCCGGGAGTTACCGATTCCAACTATGGCTACACCTTC.

Only one count was recorded for this clone. The J gene is TRBJ2-5, the V gene TRBV7-9; 7 bases line up with TRBD2. Germline V gene sequence: CDR1 SEHNR, CDR2 FQNEAQ (reference sequence). V shed 3 bases and J 1 base; nucleotides not matched to a gene: 5. This CDR3 region has 15 residues. The CDR3 DNA reads as TGTGCCAGCAGCTTCTTGGGAGGGGCCCAAGAGACCCAGTACTTC. It codes for CASSFLGGAQETQYF.

This sequence joins TRBV5-4 and TRBJ2-5, with 7 bases identical to TRBD1. The germline gives CDR1 SGHNT, CDR2 YYREEE (reference sequence). The CDR3 spans 13 residues. The V segment lost 4 bases and the J segment 3 bases; nucleotides outside the gene matches: 3. CDR3 residues: CASSQTGKETQYF. The CDR3 DNA follows: TGTGCCAGCAGCCAGACAGGGAAAGAGACCCAGTACTTC.

The rearrangement joins TRBV2 to TRBJ2-7, with unresolved D. Trimming took off 5 bases at V and 3 bases at J, with 5 bases between the two ends. CDR3 length: 11 residues. Per the germline V gene, CDR1 is SNHLY and CDR2 is FYNNEI. CDR3 sequence (DNA): TGTGCCAGCAGTCCCTTCTACGAGCAGTACTTC. This codes for CASSPFYEQYF.

The chain links TRBV27 to TRBJ2-7, with 7 bases fitting TRBD1. The CDR3 runs 14 residues. J lost 3 bases, V lost 1 base, and 3 bases had no gene match. CDR1 MNHEY and CDR2 SMNVEV come from the germline V gene (reference sequence). The chain's CDR3 is CASSLYPGGYEQYF. The DNA for the CDR3 is TGTGCCAGCAGTTTATATCCAGGGGGCTACGAGCAGTACTTC.

CDR3 sequence reads: CASSEGVRAETQYF. The CDR3 region has the DNA TGTGCCAGCAGTGAGGGTGTTAGGGCGGAGACCCAGTACTTC. The gene calls are TRBV2 and TRBJ2-5; D gene unclear. This CDR3 is built from 14 residues. The V and J ends lost 3 bases and 5 bases respectively, with 13 bases between them. Germline V gives CDR1 SNHLY, CDR2 FYNNEI.

The chain joins TRBV18 to TRBJ1-1; the D gene is possibly TRBD1 (5 bases). Germline V gene sequence: CDR1 KGHSH, CDR2 LQKENI. This CDR3 has 15 amino acids. The V and J ends lost 4 bases and 3 bases respectively, with 15 bases between them. Here the CDR3 DNA reads TGTGCCAGCTCACTGCTACAGGACTTAGACACTGAAGCTTTCTTT. Translating gives CASSLLQDLDTEAFF.

This rearrangement joins TRBV6-5 to TRBJ2-7, with 9 nucleotides matching TRBD1. Germline values: CDR1 MNHEY, CDR2 SVGAGI. The V and J ends lost 5 bases and 0 bases, in that order; junction bases with no gene match: 5. This CDR3 spans 15 amino acids. CDR3 nucleotide sequence: TGTGCCAGCAGTGCCCGGACAGGGGCCTCCTACGAGCAGTACTTC. This encodes CASSARTGASYEQYF.

The V and J genes are TRBV7-3 and TRBJ1-1; D possibly corresponds to TRBD1 (5 bases). Between the trimmed V and J ends, which lost 4 bases and 1 base, there was a span of 13 bases. This CDR3 spans 15 amino acids. Germline CDR1 SGHTA, CDR2 FQGTGA. CDR3 protein: CASSSQGAQNTEAFF. The CDR3 region has the DNA TGTGCCAGCAGCTCGCAGGGAGCGCAGAACACTGAAGCTTTCTTT.